The sequence of this T cell receptor (beta chain) was determined in a study of blood T cell repertoires in COVID-19 (dated by TCRdb to 2019 to 2021). At the level of the whole study: Collaborator samples came from the United States, Italy and Spain and covered acute and convalescent phases of COVID-19. Nearly every sample came with metadata listing a de-identified subject ID, COVID-19 status, age in years and sex. Where available, HLA class I and class II types were taken from metadata supplied by the sample provider and were not determined by assay-based typing. Deeply sampled blood TCRbeta repertoires from subjects exposed to, actively infected with, or recovered from COVID-19 were included in the dataset. Samples came from the ongoing ImmuneRACE study (first 160 participants) plus 1,254 subjects from 6 global collaborators. The repertoires were released in a freely available public database meant as a resource for research on the immune response to SARS-CoV-2. The material from the prospective study consisted of cDNA or gDNA derived from T cells, B-cell-depleted T cells, or PBMCs. Overall study outcomes, separate from this receptor: The quantity of clinical and demographic metadata differed by source and by participant and was supplied without curation.

Participants in the prospective study were enrolled through a virtual design, were aged roughly 18 to 90 years, and lived in about two dozen United States geographic areas. Cohort assignment in the prospective study relied on participant-reported clinical history from a screening survey and a study questionnaire. In the prospective study, whole blood, serum and a nasopharyngeal or oropharyngeal swab were collected from each participant by mobile phlebotomists. Prospective study participants could optionally give additional blood draws and questionnaires over a roughly 2-month period. Prospective study blood samples were shipped either frozen or at room temperature before DNA extraction. The immunoSEQ Assay, a bias-controlled multiplex PCR, was used to amplify TCRbeta CDR3 regions from genomic DNA. From the authors' description of their analysis: Nucleated cell counts per sample were estimated from amplification of reference gene primers within the assay. To quantify the absolute abundance of each unique TCRbeta CDR3 rearrangement, sequence reads were collapsed and filtered. Productive Simpson clonality was computed per sample as the square root of Simpson's diversity index over productive rearrangements. TCRdb's version of the immuneACCESS table is confined to in-frame rearrangements and falls short of the full clone set. An unresolved V gene accounts for under half of the shortfall where checked; the remainder is of unknown origin. That table furnishes V, J and clone size, whereas the DNA furnished D and trimming. The sample contains fewer than 350,000 clones, under 95% of them found a single time. 2.3% of the sample comes from the top ten.

As concerns this clone: The specificity of this receptor is unknown. Base quality data are lacking; no much larger clone is found one base away.

What was sequenced was PBMCs or T cells enriched from blood (not recorded which). The origin of this receptor is a woman aged 40 to 55 with acute COVID-19.

This receptor carries the CDR3 CASSRQYSNQPQHF. The DNA sequence reads TGTGCCAGCAGTCGACAGTATAGCAATCAGCCCCAGCATTTT. The chain employs TRBV28 and TRBJ1-5; the D gene is perhaps TRBD1, on 5 matching bases. There are 14 amino acids in the CDR3, from cysteine to phenylalanine inclusive. Just CDR3 DNA is preserved here, 42 bases in frame from base 1. CDR1 MDHEN and CDR2 SYDVKM are derived from the germline V gene. The trim is 5 bases for V and 0 bases for J, with a gap of 8 bases between the germline ends.